Shown below are 8 T cell receptor beta chains from a single sample sequenced in a study of T cells in Graves' hyperthyroidism and ophthalmopathy. RNA transcripts gave rise to amplified TCR beta CDR3 regions. RT-PCR in the first round (using the HTBI primer set) targeted the TCR CDR3. Each CDR3 protein gets one entry after TCRdb re-called the multiplex PCR reads with MiXCR. The table includes around 300,000 distinct CDR3 sequences, 11% to 15% detected once. The sample was blood. These receptors all come from a woman in her twenties or thirties with Graves' hyperthyroidism.

In this sample, this clonotype turned up many times. The genes are TRBV2 and TRBJ2-7, with D perhaps matching TRBD2 (5 bases). Trimming removed 3 bases at V and 0 bases at J, with 12 bases between. This CDR3 is 15 amino acids long. Germline V CDR1 and CDR2: SNHLY, FYNNEI. In DNA form, the CDR3 reads TGTGCCAGCAGTGAGGTCAGCGGCCTCTCCTACGAGCAGTACTTC. This sequence encodes CASSEVSGLSYEQYF.

This clonotype was picked up many times. This chain connects TRBV28 to TRBJ2-3; D remains unclear. CDR3 length: 12 residues. Trimming left V 7 bases short and J 5 bases short, with 10 bases between. Germline V lookup: CDR1 MDHEN, CDR2 SYDVKM. In DNA, the CDR3 is TGTGCCAGCATAGAAGACGGAGATACGCAGTATTTT. As protein: CASIEDGDTQYF.

This clonotype was detected ten times or more. This chain joins TRBV7-2 and TRBJ2-5; D remains ambiguous. V shed 5 bases and J shed 9 bases, with 13 bases lying between them. The germline CDR1 and CDR2 sequences are SGHTA and FQGNSA. This CDR3 comprises 12 residues. CDR3 region: CASSTRVMAQYF. The CDR3 coding sequence is TGTGCCAGCAGCACCCGGGTGATGGCCCAGTACTTC.

J is TRBJ2-6 and V is TRBV6-1, with TRBD2 as a possible D gene (6 bases). The CDR3 runs 17 residues. Trimming took 2 bases from V and 2 from J, leaving 13 bases between them. CDR1 and CDR2 (germline): MNHNS, SASEGT. CDR3 sequence: CASSENVAGTGANVLTF. CDR3 nucleotide sequence: TGTGCCAGCAGTGAAAATGTGGCGGGAACTGGGGCCAACGTCCTGACTTTC.

This clonotype has a handful of counts. This rearrangement joins TRBV13 to TRBJ1-3; D is undetermined. Germline loops: CDR1 PRHDT, CDR2 FYEKMQ (reference sequence). This CDR3 is built from 11 residues. The CDR3: CQDRPGNTIYF. The CDR3, as DNA: TGTCAAGATCGACCTGGAAACACCATATATTTT.

This clonotype has ten or more counts. The rearrangement joins TRBV28 to TRBJ1-3, with D uncertain. The germline CDR1 and CDR2 sequences are MDHEN and SYDVKM. Between the trimmed V and J ends, which lost 10 bases and 4 bases, there was a span of 14 bases. CDR3 length: 13 amino acids. This CDR3 reads CATEPGWGNTIYF. The CDR3 DNA reads as TGTGCCACCGAGCCTGGCTGGGGAAACACCATATATTTT.

The rearrangement joins TRBV3-1 to TRBJ2-7, with D possibly being TRBD2 (6 bases). V was clipped by 5 bases and J by 2 bases, with 13 bases between them. This CDR3 contains 14 residues. The germline CDR1 and CDR2 sequences are LGHDT and YNNKEL (reference sequence). The CDR3 coding sequence is TGTGCCAGCAGCGCCATGGAGGGGCCCTACGAGCAGTACTTC. This translates into CASSAMEGPYEQYF.

Ten or more counts support this clonotype. The chain carries TRBV24-1 and TRBJ2-3; D unclear. The CDR3 totals 13 residues. Germline V gives CDR1 KGHDR, CDR2 SFDVKD. With 0 bases removed from V and 3 bases from J, the gap between germline ends came to 3 bases. CDR3 sequence: CATSDLSTDTQYF. The CDR3 DNA reads TGTGCCACCAGTGATTTGTCGACAGATACGCAGTATTTT.